These 31 T cell receptor beta chains came from one sample sequenced in a study of blood T cell repertoires in COVID-19. Method: immunoSEQ multiplex PCR; TCRdb's copy keeps in-frame clones and lacks some. This repertoire shows over 600,000 clones, 90% found once; its top ten account for under 0.3%. The specimen sequenced was peripheral blood. The source is a woman under 30 with acute or convalescent COVID-19.

The chain has TRBV19 and TRBJ2-1; 9 nucleotides align to TRBD2. This CDR3 is built from 15 residues. Germline trimming cut 7 bases from V and 4 bases from J; bases unmatched to any gene: 8. Germline values: CDR1 LNHDA, CDR2 SQIVND (reference sequence). As DNA, the CDR3 is TGTGCCAGTATGAAAGCGGGGGGAACTTACAATGAGCAGTTCTTC. This gives the protein CASMKAGGTYNEQFF.

This clone is a singleton in its sample. The chain couples TRBV3-1 (or the pseudogene TRBV3-2) to TRBJ1-2; TRBD1 is a possible D gene (5 bases). Germline CDR1 LGHDT, CDR2 YNNKEL (reference sequence). V was trimmed by 0 bases and J by 6 bases, leaving 11 bases between them. The CDR3 runs 14 residues. CDR3 coding DNA: TGTGCCAGCAGCCAAGACTTTACGGGGGATGGCTACACCTTC. Protein sequence: CASSQDFTGDGYTF.

This clone was counted only a few times. This rearrangement joins TRBV12-3 or TRBV12-4 to TRBJ1-1, with a tentative D call TRBD1 (6 bases). With 10 bases removed from V and 4 bases from J, the gap between germline ends came to 16 bases. The CDR3 consists of 13 residues. CDR3 DNA: TGTGCCATTAGTGTGACAGGAATCACTGAAGCTTTCTTT. This codes for CAISVTGITEAFF.

V usage is TRBV30 and J usage is TRBJ2-7, with a possible D match to TRBD2 (6 bases). The V gene lost 3 bases and the J gene lost 2 bases, with 20 bases spanning the gap. Germline CDR1 GTSNPN, CDR2 SVGIG (reference sequence). The CDR3 totals 16 residues. CDR3 region: CAWSGGTDSSPYEQYF. The CDR3 DNA follows: TGTGCCTGGAGCGGAGGGACCGACAGTTCACCCTACGAGCAGTACTTC.

This sequence joins TRBV6-2 or TRBV6-3 and TRBJ2-7; D is uncertain. The V gene's germline CDR1 is MNHEY and CDR2 SVGEGT. The CDR3 has 13 residues. V shed 1 base and J shed 3 bases, with 7 bases lying between them. The CDR3 reads CASSYFLFYEQYF. The CDR3 DNA follows: TGTGCCAGCAGTTACTTTCTTTTCTACGAGCAGTACTTC.

This sequence joins TRBV2 and TRBJ1-5; D is unclear. From germline, CDR1 is SNHLY and CDR2 FYNNEI. This CDR3 is built from 15 residues. V was clipped by 5 bases and J by 6 bases, with 17 bases between them. CDR3 protein: CASSFSDRPGQPQHF. The CDR3, as DNA: TGTGCCAGCAGTTTTTCCGACCGACCAGGTCAGCCCCAGCATTTT.

The genes are TRBV6-4 and TRBJ1-6; D perhaps matches TRBD1 (6 bases). Trimming cost V 10 bases and J 8 bases, with 21 bases left between them. The germline V gene has CDR1 MRHNA and CDR2 SNTAGT. The CDR3 runs 15 residues. The CDR3 nucleotides read TGTGCCACACCTCCCCCAGGGGCTCAGGATTCACCCCTCCACTTT. Protein sequence: CATPPPGAQDSPLHF.

CDR3 nucleotides: TGCGCCAGCAGCCACGGCTACATTCGGACAGGCCCCGGGGAGCTGTTTTTT. Residues: CASSHGYIRTGPGELFF. The chain employs TRBV4-1 and TRBJ2-2, with 7 bases that match TRBD1. The CDR3 totals 17 residues. Germline trimming cut 3 bases from V and 6 bases from J; bases unmatched to any gene: 13. CDR1 and CDR2 from the germline V gene are MGHRA and YSYEKL.

The CDR3 DNA reads as TGTGCCAGCACCCCTCAGGGAGGGGAATCCTACGAGCAGTACTTC. It specifies CASTPQGGESYEQYF. The V call is TRBV9, the J call TRBJ2-7, with 7 bases identical to TRBD2. CDR1 and CDR2 (germline): SGDLS, YYNGEE. The CDR3 has 15 residues. With V trimmed by 6 bases and J by 1 base, 10 bases remained unmatched.

The chain carries TRBV6-5 and TRBJ1-1; a weak D match, TRBD1 (6 bases). The germline V and J ends were trimmed by 8 bases and 0 bases, with 16 bases remaining between them. This CDR3 spans 15 amino acids. Germline CDR1 and CDR2: MNHEY and SVGAGI. CDR3 coding DNA: TGTGCCAGCTGTATTACAGGGACCTTGAACACTGAAGCTTTCTTT. It translates to CASCITGTLNTEAFF.

The chain has TRBV5-1 and TRBJ1-3; D might be TRBD1 (5 bases). V was clipped by 0 bases and J by 0 bases, with 10 bases between them. The CDR3 is 16 residues long. The germline V gene encodes CDR1 SGHRS and CDR2 YFSETQ. CDR3 region: CASSLEGLASGNTIYF. The CDR3 DNA is TGCGCCAGCAGCTTGGAGGGGTTAGCCTCTGGAAACACCATATATTTT.

CDR3: CASIFGQLYNEQFF. The CDR3 nucleotides are TGTGCCAGCATTTTTGGGCAGCTCTACAATGAGCAGTTCTTC. The chain couples TRBV2 to TRBJ2-1; D is unclear. This CDR3 region has 14 residues. Germline V gives CDR1 SNHLY, CDR2 FYNNEI. With 7 bases removed from V and 3 bases from J, the gap between germline ends came to 13 bases.

The chain couples TRBV19 to TRBJ2-3; D is possibly TRBD1 (6 bases). The CDR3 is 16 residues long. Germline CDR1 is LNHDA and CDR2 is SQIVND (reference sequence). V dropped 1 base and J dropped 5 bases, with 16 bases sitting between them. Written as DNA, the CDR3 is TGTGCCAGTAGTATAGTTCCCGGGACCAGGGGAGATACGCAGTATTTT. It translates to CASSIVPGTRGDTQYF.

CDR3 amino acids: CASSLALQSSYNEQFF. Written as DNA, the CDR3 is TGCGCCAGCAGCTTGGCACTTCAAAGCTCCTACAATGAGCAGTTCTTC. This rearrangement joins TRBV5-1 to TRBJ2-1, with D hard to call. Germline CDR1 is SGHRS and CDR2 is YFSETQ. Trimming pared 0 bases from V and 0 bases from J, leaving 10 bases between. The CDR3 loop spans 16 amino acids.

This sequence joins TRBV2 and TRBJ2-1; 10 nucleotides line up with TRBD2. In germline, CDR1 is SNHLY, CDR2 FYNNEI. The CDR3 consists of 15 residues. The V gene end was trimmed by 6 bases and the J gene end by 5 bases; junction bases not matched to a gene: 7. The CDR3 DNA reads TGTGCCAGCAGGGTTCAGCGGGGGGGCCACAATGAGCAGTTCTTC. It encodes CASRVQRGGHNEQFF.

The chain links TRBV19 to TRBJ2-1, with 7 bases identical to TRBD1. The CDR3 runs to 13 residues. Germline V gives CDR1 LNHDA, CDR2 SQIVND (reference sequence). The V segment lost 5 bases and the J segment 7 bases; nucleotides outside the gene matches: 5. The DNA for the CDR3 is TGTGCCAGTAGTGAGCTACAGGGGAATGAGCAGTTCTTC. Protein: CASSELQGNEQFF.

The rearrangement links TRBV4-1 to TRBJ1-5, with TRBD1 matching 11 bases. The CDR3 sequence is 16 residues long. V trimming: 3 bases; J trimming: 5 bases; junction bases outside the gene matches: 6. Germline V gives CDR1 MGHRA, CDR2 YSYEKL. This CDR3 is CASSQRGTGGDQPQHF. The CDR3 bases are TGCGCCAGCAGCCAGAGGGGGACAGGGGGTGATCAGCCCCAGCATTTT.

This sequence joins TRBV30 and TRBJ1-4, with TRBD1 matching 11 bases. CDR3 length: 14 amino acids. V dropped 2 bases and J dropped 7; count of bases not matched to a gene: 3. Germline V gene lookup returns CDR1 GTSNPN and CDR2 SVGIG (reference sequence). The CDR3 DNA is TGTGCCTGGAGTATCGGACAGGGGGCTGAAAAACTGTTTTTT. Protein sequence: CAWSIGQGAEKLFF.

The chain employs TRBV10-3 and TRBJ1-3; D not certain. Trimming removed 3 bases from V and 1 base from J, with 13 bases in between. Germline V gene sequence: CDR1 ENHRY, CDR2 SYGVKD. The CDR3 runs 16 residues. CDR3 residues: CAISDRGSRSGNTIYF. The CDR3 region has the DNA TGTGCCATCAGTGACCGGGGATCGAGATCTGGAAACACCATATATTTT.

This chain uses TRBV6-5 with TRBJ2-1; 10 bases map to TRBD2. This CDR3 comprises 16 residues. V lost 4 bases and J lost 5; bases outside the gene matches: 8. The V gene's germline CDR1 is MNHEY and CDR2 SVGAGI. The CDR3 nucleotides read TGTGCCAGCAGTTCCTTAGCGGGGGGCCATCACAATGAGCAGTTCTTC. Residues: CASSSLAGGHHNEQFF.

The chain joins TRBV5-1 to TRBJ1-5, with D perhaps matching TRBD1 (5 bases). This CDR3 region has 16 residues. Germline-derived CDR1 and CDR2 are SGHRS and YFSETQ. V lost 0 bases, J lost 4 bases, and 14 bases lay in between. The CDR3 DNA reads TGCGCCAGCAGCTTGGATGGGCCGGGGGGTAATCAGCCCCAGCATTTT. This encodes CASSLDGPGGNQPQHF. The full variable domain, completed using reference TRBV5-1 and TRBJ1-5, is KAGVTQTPRYLIKTRGQQVTLSCSPISGHRSVSWYQQTPGQGLQFLFEYFSETQRNKGNFPGRFSGRQFSNSRSEMNVSTLELGDSALYLCASSLDGPGGNQPQHFGDGTRLSIL.

The chain recombines TRBV6-5 with TRBJ1-6; 7 bases agree with TRBD1. Germline V gene sequence: CDR1 MNHEY, CDR2 SVGAGI. The V gene end was trimmed by 6 bases and the J gene end by 10 bases; junction bases not matched to a gene: 9. The CDR3 has 14 residues. CDR3 DNA: TGTGCCAGCAGAAAACAGGGGTTTAGCTCACCCCTCCACTTT. This translates into CASRKQGFSSPLHF.

This clone is a singleton in its sample. The rearrangement joins TRBV24-1 to TRBJ1-5; 8 bases map to TRBD1. The CDR3 runs 15 residues. V dropped 10 bases and J dropped 0; count of bases not matched to a gene: 7. Germline values: CDR1 KGHDR, CDR2 SFDVKD. The CDR3 here is CATNQGAHSNQPQHF. CDR3 nucleotide sequence: TGTGCCACTAATCAGGGGGCTCATAGCAATCAGCCCCAGCATTTT.

The chain has TRBV6-5 and TRBJ1-1, with 8 bases that match TRBD1. Germline V gene lookup returns CDR1 MNHEY and CDR2 SVGAGI. This CDR3 spans 14 amino acids. The junction had 9 bases not matched to a gene; V was cut back by 6 bases and J by 6 bases. DNA of the CDR3: TGTGCCAGCAGACCAACCAGGGGGCTCCCTGAAGCTTTCTTT. This sequence encodes CASRPTRGLPEAFF.

V and J are TRBV6-1 and TRBJ2-1; 7 bases align to TRBD2. CDR1 and CDR2 from the germline V gene are MNHNS and SASEGT. Losses at the gene ends were 4 bases for V and 0 bases for J; bases not matched to a gene: 6. The CDR3 spans 16 residues. CDR3 protein: CASSGRLAPSYNEQFF. The CDR3 DNA is TGTGCCAGCAGTGGCCGACTAGCCCCCTCCTACAATGAGCAGTTCTTC.

This clone was found once. The chain links TRBV5-1 to TRBJ1-5; TRBD1 might be the D (6 bases). CDR1 is SGHRS and CDR2 is YFSETQ in the germline V gene. This CDR3 comprises 16 residues. Between the trimmed V and J ends, which lost 4 bases and 0 bases, there was a span of 14 bases. DNA of the CDR3: TGCGCCAGCAGCGGGTGGGAGGGGGGTAGCAATCAGCCCCAGCATTTT. It translates to CASSGWEGGSNQPQHF. Variable domain in full (rest from reference TRBV5-1 and TRBJ1-5): KAGVTQTPRYLIKTRGQQVTLSCSPISGHRSVSWYQQTPGQGLQFLFEYFSETQRNKGNFPGRFSGRQFSNSRSEMNVSTLELGDSALYLCASSGWEGGSNQPQHFGDGTRLSIL.

This clone came up a few times. CDR3 nucleotide sequence: TGTGCCAGCAGCCAAGACTCAGGGTTACCCTACGAGCAGTACTTC. It is translated as CASSQDSGLPYEQYF. The chain carries TRBV14 and TRBJ2-7; D may be TRBD1 (5 bases). Looked up from germline, CDR1 is SGHDN and CDR2 is FVKESK. The CDR3 is made up of 15 amino acids. V lost 0 bases and J lost 2, with 11 bases in between.

The J gene is TRBJ1-6, the V gene TRBV5-1; D may be TRBD1 (6 bases). Per germline, CDR1 SGHRS and CDR2 YFSETQ. V was trimmed by 3 bases and J by 5 bases, leaving 12 bases between them. CDR3 length: 15 amino acids. CDR3 in amino acids: CASSYTGSDNSPLHF. As DNA, the CDR3 is TGCGCCAGCAGCTATACAGGGTCTGATAATTCACCCCTCCACTTT.

The chain recombines TRBV3-1 (or the pseudogene TRBV3-2) with TRBJ1-6, with 8 bases that match TRBD1. CDR3 size: 14 residues. Germline V lookup: CDR1 LGHDT, CDR2 YNNKEL (reference sequence). Trimming removed 8 bases from V and 6 bases from J; junction bases left unmatched: 6. CDR3: CASGTRGPNSPLHF. CDR3 coding DNA: TGTGCCAGCGGGACCAGGGGGCCTAATTCACCCCTCCACTTT.

The J gene is TRBJ1-4, the V gene TRBV4-1; D is ambiguous. Germline values: CDR1 MGHRA, CDR2 YSYEKL. The germline V and J ends were trimmed by 1 base and 0 bases, with 6 bases remaining between them. This CDR3 is built from 15 residues. The CDR3 spells CASSQGAATNEKLFF. CDR3 coding DNA: TGCGCCAGCAGCCAAGGGGCTGCAACTAATGAAAAACTGTTTTTT.

The V and J genes are TRBV4-1 and TRBJ1-4; D gene uncertain. Germline V gene lookup returns CDR1 MGHRA and CDR2 YSYEKL. The V and J ends lost 4 bases and 5 bases respectively, with 8 bases between them. The CDR3 loop spans 13 amino acids. In DNA, the CDR3 is TGCGCCAGCAGCCCTCCCGGGAATGAAAAACTGTTTTTT. Protein sequence: CASSPPGNEKLFF.